This is a list of T cell receptor beta chains from one sample in a study of long-term antiretroviral therapy in people with HIV. Libraries were prepared by immunoSEQ multiplex PCR; TCRdb keeps only in-frame clonotypes and omits some of them. In the table there are 27,000 or so clones, more than 75% of which are singletons. Specimen: unsorted PBMCs, collected less than 5 years after starting antiretroviral therapy. Receptors originate from a man aged 40-49 years with HIV. The CDR3 runs from the conserved cysteine through the conserved F or W. The D gene is left open where the match is weak. Size is omitted from some rows. Given values are once, few, many or a class for expanded clones.

V gene	D gene	clone size	J gene	CDR3 DNA	CDR3 protein
TRBV27	TRBD2	.	TRBJ2-2	TGTGCCAGCAGTTTTCTAGCGGGGTGGCCCGGGGAGCTGTTTTTT	CASSFLAGWPGELFF
TRBV7-9	.	.	TRBJ2-1	TGTGCCAGCAGCTTAGCACTTCTTCTCTACAATGAGCAGTTCTTC	CASSLALLLYNEQFF
TRBV10-2	TRBD1	.	TRBJ2-7	TGCGCCAGCCTGGGTTACCGGGACAGATCCTACGAGCAGTACTTC	CASLGYRDRSYEQYF
TRBV9	TRBD1	few	TRBJ1-6	TGTGCCAGCAGCGACCGGGACAGTAATTCACCCCTCCACTTT	CASSDRDSNSPLHF
TRBV4-1	TRBD1	.	TRBJ2-7	TGCGCCAGCAGCCAAACGACAGGGGGTCACTACGAGCAGTACTTC	CASSQTTGGHYEQYF
TRBV29-1	.	.	TRBJ2-7	TGCAGCGTGGAGTTCCAGGGGTACGAGCAGTACTTC	CSVEFQGYEQYF
TRBV5-8	TRBD2	.	TRBJ2-2	TGTGCCAGCAGCTTGGTGGCTAGCGGGGCGAACACCGGGGAGCTGTTTTTT	CASSLVASGANTGELFF
TRBV19	.	.	TRBJ1-2	TGTGCCAGTAGTAGGAGCGACGAGCCCTTTTTTTATGGCTACACCTTC	CASSRSDEPFFYGYTF
TRBV6-5	.	.	TRBJ1-1	TGTGCCAGCTTAGGGATAAGTTCTGAAGCTTTCTTT	CASLGISSEAFF
TRBV10-1	.	.	TRBJ2-7	TGCGCCAGCAGTGATGGCGGAAACCTCTACGAGCAGTACTTC	CASSDGGNLYEQYF
TRBV7-3	.	.	TRBJ2-2	TGTGCCAGCAGCTTAGGGGGACCCACCATGGGTGGGGAGCTGTTTTTT	CASSLGGPTMGGELFF
TRBV6-5	.	.	TRBJ1-2	TGTGCCAGCGGCCCGGGTGGCTACACCTTC	CASGPGGYTF
TRBV30	.	few	TRBJ2-7	TGTGCCTGGAGTCCTGTACGCGAGCAGTACTTC	CAWSPVREQYF
TRBV11-2	TRBD1	once	TRBJ1-2	TGTGCCAGCAGCTCCAGGACAGGAGCCAACTATGGCTACACCTTC	CASSSRTGANYGYTF
TRBV11-2	.	.	TRBJ2-7	TGTGCCATCCCTGGACAGAACGGGCAGTACTTC	CAIPGQNGQYF
TRBV6-1	.	.	TRBJ2-1	TGTGCCAGCAGTACACTACAGGTTCCTCCCCAGTTCTTC	CASSTLQVPPQFF
TRBV9	TRBD1	.	TRBJ2-2	TGTGCCAGCAGCGCCTTCGGGACAGATTACACCGGGGAGCTGTTTTTT	CASSAFGTDYTGELFF
TRBV7-9	TRBD2	.	TRBJ2-5	TGTGCCAGCACCCTAGCGGAAGAGACCCAGTACTTC	CASTLAEETQYF
TRBV6-1	TRBD1	.	TRBJ2-3	TGTGCCGGTGGACAGGGGGCTTCTAAGTATTTT	CAGGQGASKYF
TRBV9	.	.	TRBJ2-7	TGTGCCAGCAGTTTGTCGGATCCGGCCGAGCAGTACTTC	CASSLSDPAEQYF
TRBV6-6	.	few	TRBJ1-1	TGTGCCAGCAGTTCTACAGGTGACTTGAACACTGAAGCTTTCTTT	CASSSTGDLNTEAFF
TRBV7-9	TRBD1	.	TRBJ2-2	TGTGCCAGCAGTTCTATTACAGGGGACACCGGGGAGCTGTTTTTT	CASSSITGDTGELFF
TRBV13	TRBD2	.	TRBJ2-1	TGTGCCAGCAGCACCACTAGCGGGAGTAGAAATGAGCAGTTCTTC	CASSTTSGSRNEQFF
TRBV9	TRBD2	.	TRBJ2-3	TGTGCCAGCAGCACGCGGGGGGACGGGACAGATACGCAGTATTTT	CASSTRGDGTDTQYF
TRBV29-1	.	.	TRBJ1-2	TGCAGCGTTCAGGGTCCGCGGGGAGCCTATGGCTACACCTTC	CSVQGPRGAYGYTF
TRBV6-5	TRBD1	.	TRBJ2-2	TGTGCCAGCAGTCCCGACAGGGGGCCGGGGGAGCTGTTTTTT	CASSPDRGPGELFF
TRBV6-5	.	.	TRBJ2-1	TGTGCCAGCAAGTCAGTGGGGGCAGTTTACAATGAGCAGTTCTTC	CASKSVGAVYNEQFF
TRBV7-9	.	.	TRBJ2-5	TGTGCCAGCAGCTTCAGCCAAGAGACCCAGTACTTC	CASSFSQETQYF
TRBV28	TRBD2	.	TRBJ2-7	TGTGCCAGCTGTGTAGCGGGACTGGTAGGCTACGAGCAGTACTTC	CASCVAGLVGYEQYF
TRBV27	.	few	TRBJ1-6	TGTGCCAGCAGGGGCGCGGGTTGGGATTCACCCCTCCACTTT	CASRGAGWDSPLHF
TRBV18	TRBD2	.	TRBJ2-1	TGTGCCAGCTCACCTACTAGCGAAGGGAATGAGCAGTTCTTC	CASSPTSEGNEQFF
TRBV15	.	.	TRBJ1-1	TGTGCCACCAGCAGAGAACTCGGACCTGGGACTGAAGCTTTCTTT	CATSRELGPGTEAFF
TRBV10-3	.	.	TRBJ1-1	TGTGCCATCAGTGAGAAAAGGGGTGGGACTGAAGCTTTCTTT	CAISEKRGGTEAFF
TRBV9	.	.	TRBJ2-5	TGTGCCAGCAGCGTAGGATTGGCGGTTCAAGAAACCCAGTACTTC	CASSVGLAVQETQYF
TRBV11-2	TRBD1	.	TRBJ1-4	TGTGCCAGCAGCTTGGTTACAGGGGGAAAACTGTTTTTT	CASSLVTGGKLFF
TRBV15	TRBD2	.	TRBJ2-5	TGTGCCACCAGCAGGGAGGGGGGACTAGCGGGGCCCCGCGAGACCCAGTACTTC	CATSREGGLAGPRETQYF
TRBV27	.	.	TRBJ2-2	TGTGCCAGCAGGCGCACACAGGGATCCGGGGAGCTGTTTTTT	CASRRTQGSGELFF
TRBV7-9	.	.	TRBJ2-7	TGTGCCAGCAGGCCTACTTTATCCTACGAGCAGTACTTC	CASRPTLSYEQYF
TRBV19	.	.	TRBJ1-5	TGTGCCAGTAGTCTCGGCAGGAGTAATCAGCCCCAGCATTTT	CASSLGRSNQPQHF
TRBV2	TRBD1	.	TRBJ1-5	TGTGCCAGCAGTGTTTCGACAGGGCTTCAGCCCCAGCATTTT	CASSVSTGLQPQHF
TRBV7-2	TRBD2	.	TRBJ2-3	TGTGCCAGCAGCGGGGACTATTTGAGCACAGATACGCAGTATTTT	CASSGDYLSTDTQYF
TRBV28	TRBD2	.	TRBJ2-7	TGTGCCAGCAGTTCCCCAGTAGCGGGTATCGACTACGAGCAGTACTTC	CASSSPVAGIDYEQYF
TRBV7-8	TRBD1	.	TRBJ2-7	TGTGCCAGCAGCTTACCTACCGGGACAGCCACCTACGAGCAGTACTTC	CASSLPTGTATYEQYF
TRBV2	.	.	TRBJ2-2	TGTGCCAGCAGAGCCCAGTACACCGGGGAGCTGTTTTTT	CASRAQYTGELFF
TRBV27	TRBD2	.	TRBJ2-1	TGTGCCAGCAGTCTGACTAGCGGGATCTCGGAGCAGTTCTTC	CASSLTSGISEQFF
TRBV18	.	.	TRBJ2-5	TGTGCCAGCTCACCAAACTTGGGGTCAGGAGAGACCCAGTACTTC	CASSPNLGSGETQYF
TRBV18	.	few	TRBJ1-2	TGTGCCAGCTCGTCCGGGACGGCCGACTATGGCTACACCTTC	CASSSGTADYGYTF
TRBV7-2	.	.	TRBJ1-1	TGTGCCAGCAGCTTAATGCCAGGTATGAACACTGAAGCTTTCTTT	CASSLMPGMNTEAFF
TRBV27	.	.	TRBJ1-5	TGTGCCAGCAGTTTGGGGAGGTTAGCTCAGCCCCAGCATTTT	CASSLGRLAQPQHF
TRBV5-6	TRBD2	.	TRBJ2-5	TGTGCCAGCAGCTATGCGGGGGGCGGGGAGACCCAGTACTTC	CASSYAGGGETQYF
TRBV4-3	.	.	TRBJ2-1	TGCGCCAGCAGCCAAGATCTGACGGTGAGCTCCTACAATGAGCAGTTCTTC	CASSQDLTVSSYNEQFF
TRBV7-3	.	.	TRBJ2-5	TGTGCCAGCAGCCCATGGCCTGGGCGGGCGGAGACCCAGTACTTC	CASSPWPGRAETQYF